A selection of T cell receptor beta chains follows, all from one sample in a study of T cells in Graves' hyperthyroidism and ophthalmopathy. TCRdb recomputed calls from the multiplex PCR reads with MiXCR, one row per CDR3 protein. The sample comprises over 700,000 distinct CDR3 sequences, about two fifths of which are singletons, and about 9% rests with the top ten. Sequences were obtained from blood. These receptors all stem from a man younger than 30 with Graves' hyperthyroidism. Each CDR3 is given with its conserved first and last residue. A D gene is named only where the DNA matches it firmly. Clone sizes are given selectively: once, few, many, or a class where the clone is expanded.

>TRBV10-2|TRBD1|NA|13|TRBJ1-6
TGTGCCACCCGCCTCAGGGACAGGTCACCCCTCCACTTT
CATRLRDRSPLHF
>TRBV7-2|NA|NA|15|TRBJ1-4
TGTGCCAGCAGCTTAACACCGAGCACTAATGAAAAACTGTTTTTT
CASSLTPSTNEKLFF
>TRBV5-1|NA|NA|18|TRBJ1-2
TGCGCCAGCAGCCATTCCGGACAGCTTGCATTTACTAACTATGGCTACACCTTC
CASSHSGQLAFTNYGYTF
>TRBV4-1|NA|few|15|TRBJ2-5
TGCGCCAGCAGCCCAATGGTTGTAGGTCCAATGACCCAGTACTTC
CASSPMVVGPMTQYF
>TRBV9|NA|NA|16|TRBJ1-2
TGTGCCAGCAGCCTGAGCGGGGGAGCCTCGAACTATGGCTACACCTTC
CASSLSGGASNYGYTF
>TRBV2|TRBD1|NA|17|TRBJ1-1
TGTGCCAGCAGGGGGAGGGACAGGGGAGGTATTTTTGGTGAAGCTTTCTTT
CASRGRDRGGIFGEAFF
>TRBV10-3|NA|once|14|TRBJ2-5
TGTGCCATCAGTGAGTCTCTGCTCCAAGAGACCCAGTACTTC
CAISESLLQETQYF
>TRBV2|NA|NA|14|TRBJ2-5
TGTGCCAGCATCAATCCGGGACACCAAGAGACCCAGTACTTC
CASINPGHQETQYF
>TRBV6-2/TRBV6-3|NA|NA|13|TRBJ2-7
TGTGCCAGCAGTTACTTTCTAGAGCACGAGCAGTACTTC
CASSYFLEHEQYF
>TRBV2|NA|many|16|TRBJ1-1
TGTGCCAGCAGTGGCGGCGGGACACGATCGAACACTGAAGCTTTCTTT
CASSGGGTRSNTEAFF
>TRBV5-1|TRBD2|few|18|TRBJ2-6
TGCGCCAGCAGCGACCCTAGCGGGAGGGCCACTGGGGCCAACGTCCTGACTTTC
CASSDPSGRATGANVLTF
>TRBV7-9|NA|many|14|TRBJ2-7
TGTGCCAGCAGCTTTGAAAAGCGGGCCTACGAGCAGTACTTC
CASSFEKRAYEQYF
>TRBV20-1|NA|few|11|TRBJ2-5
TGCAGTGCGGCCCTCCAAGAGACCCAGTACTTC
CSAALQETQYF
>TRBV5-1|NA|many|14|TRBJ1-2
TGCGCCAGCAGCTTGGACAGTCCTAACTATGGCTACACCTTC
CASSLDSPNYGYTF